The sequence of this TCR beta chain was determined in a study of T-cell reconstitution after alpha-beta-depleted transplantation in children. As for this clonotype: Its specificity is not known.

The TCRbeta library was prepared with unique molecular identifiers. Using its own MiXCR run on the PCR reads, TCRdb lists one record per CDR3 protein. This sample has approximately 110,000 distinct CDR3 sequences, with around a tenth found just once. Study-level results: Surviving recipient cells, namely T cells and thymic progenitors, were the source of high day-60 TCRbeta diversity in some patients. After transplant, at about two months, alpha-beta T cells were reportedly derived from several hundred expanded graft clones. T-cell counts and diversity at one year post-transplant came mainly from newly produced T cells.

This clonotype was sampled from a boy aged 2-9 years with acute lymphoblastic leukemia, due to receive a stem cell transplant. Sequenced here: PBMCs, sampled before TCRalphabeta/CD19-depleted stem cell transplant.

CDR3 protein: CASSLGRGDTEAFF. CDR3 bases: TGCGCCAGCAGCCTGGGAAGGGGGGACACTGAAGCTTTCTTT. The chain links TRBV5-1 to TRBJ1-1, with a weak D call TRBD1 (6 bases). The length of the CDR3 is 14 residues. Germline-derived CDR1 and CDR2 are SGHRS and YFSETQ. Trimming cost V 4 bases and J 3 bases, with 13 bases left between them.